This paragraph covers one T cell receptor beta chain sequence. The data derive from a study of control samples from healthy donors and cancer patients. This CDR3 region has 14 residues. V was cut by 6 bases and J by 8 bases, with 16 bases left in between. The V gene's germline CDR1 is LGHNT and CDR2 FRNRAP. The table came from immunoSEQ multiplex PCR; TCRdb's copy has only in-frame clones and leaves some out. The sample has some 58,000 clones, approximately 87% seen once. The sequence derives from a woman between 55 and 75 years old with lung cancer. The specimen sequenced was PBMCs. This rearrangement joins TRBV12-5 to TRBJ2-2; D may correspond to TRBD1 or TRBD2 (5 bases each). CDR3 DNA: TGTGCTAGTGGGCCCGGGACCCCTAGGGGGGAGCTGTTTTTT. Protein: CASGPGTPRGELFF.